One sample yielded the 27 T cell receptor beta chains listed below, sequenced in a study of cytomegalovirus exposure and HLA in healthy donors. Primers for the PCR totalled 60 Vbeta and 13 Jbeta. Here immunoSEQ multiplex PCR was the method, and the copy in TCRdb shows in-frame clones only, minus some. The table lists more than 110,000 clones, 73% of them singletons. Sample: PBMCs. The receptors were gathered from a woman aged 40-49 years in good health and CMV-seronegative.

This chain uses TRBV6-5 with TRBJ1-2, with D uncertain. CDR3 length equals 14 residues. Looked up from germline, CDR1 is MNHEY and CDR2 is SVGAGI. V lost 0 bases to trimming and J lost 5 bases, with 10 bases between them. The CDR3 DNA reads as TGTGCCAGCAGTTACTCGAGCGGTGGATATGGCTACACCTTC. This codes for CASSYSSGGYGYTF.

The DNA for the CDR3 is TGTGCCAGCAAAGACGGGACAGGGAAAAACATTCAGTACTTC. This codes for CASKDGTGKNIQYF. The gene calls are TRBV2 and TRBJ2-4; 9 positions match TRBD1. Germline assignment: CDR1 SNHLY and CDR2 FYNNEI. This CDR3 contains 14 residues. With 7 bases clipped from V and 4 bases from J, the junction kept 5 bases outside the gene matches.

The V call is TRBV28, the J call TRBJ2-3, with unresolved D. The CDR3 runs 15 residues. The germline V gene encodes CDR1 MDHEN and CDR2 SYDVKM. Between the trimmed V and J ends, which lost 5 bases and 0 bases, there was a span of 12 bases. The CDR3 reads CASSVPRLSTDTQYF. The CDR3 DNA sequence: TGTGCCAGCAGTGTTCCCCGGTTAAGCACAGATACGCAGTATTTT.

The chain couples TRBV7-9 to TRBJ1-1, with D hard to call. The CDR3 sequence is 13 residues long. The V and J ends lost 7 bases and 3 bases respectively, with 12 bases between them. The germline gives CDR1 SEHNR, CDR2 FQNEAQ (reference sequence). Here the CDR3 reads CASTPPVYTEAFF. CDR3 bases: TGTGCCAGCACCCCACCGGTGTACACTGAAGCTTTCTTT.

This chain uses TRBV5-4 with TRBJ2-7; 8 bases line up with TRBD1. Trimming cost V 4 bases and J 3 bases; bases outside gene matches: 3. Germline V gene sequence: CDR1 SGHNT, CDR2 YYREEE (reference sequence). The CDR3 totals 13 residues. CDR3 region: CASSLTGGYEQYF. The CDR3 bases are TGTGCCAGCAGCCTTACAGGGGGCTACGAGCAGTACTTC.

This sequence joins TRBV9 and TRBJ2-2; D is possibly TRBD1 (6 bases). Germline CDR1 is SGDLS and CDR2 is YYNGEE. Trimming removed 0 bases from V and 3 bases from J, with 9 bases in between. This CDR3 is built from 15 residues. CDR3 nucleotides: TGTGCCAGCAGCGTAGCAGGGGACCACACCGGGGAGCTGTTTTTT. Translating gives CASSVAGDHTGELFF.

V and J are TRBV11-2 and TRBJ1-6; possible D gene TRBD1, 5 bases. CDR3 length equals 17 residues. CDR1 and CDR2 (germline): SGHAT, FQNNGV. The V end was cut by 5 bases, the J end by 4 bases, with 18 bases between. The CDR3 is CASSHWGDPGYNSPLHF. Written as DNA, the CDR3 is TGTGCCAGCAGCCACTGGGGGGACCCAGGGTATAATTCACCCCTCCACTTT. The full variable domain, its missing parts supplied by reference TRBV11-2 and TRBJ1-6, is EAGVAQSPRYKIIEKRQSVAFWCNPISGHATLYWYQQILGQGPKLLIQFQNNGVVDDSQLPKDRFSAERLKGVDSTLKIQPAKLEDSAVYLCASSHWGDPGYNSPLHFGNGTRLTVT.

The CDR3 sequence is CASSLAQGYTEAFF. CDR3 sequence (DNA): TGTGCCAGCAGCTTAGCGCAGGGTTACACTGAAGCTTTCTTT. The chain uses TRBV7-2 and TRBJ1-1; tentatively, D is TRBD1 (5 bases). Trimming stripped 0 bases from V and 3 bases from J, with 8 bases between. Per germline, CDR1 SGHTA and CDR2 FQGNSA. The CDR3 spans 14 residues. Filled out from reference TRBV7-2 and TRBJ1-1, the complete variable domain reads GAGVSQSPSNKVTEKGKDVELRCDPISGHTALYWYRQSLGQGLEFLIYFQGNSAPDKSGLPSDRFSAERTGGSVSTLTIQRTQQEDSAVYLCASSLAQGYTEAFFGQGTRLTVV.

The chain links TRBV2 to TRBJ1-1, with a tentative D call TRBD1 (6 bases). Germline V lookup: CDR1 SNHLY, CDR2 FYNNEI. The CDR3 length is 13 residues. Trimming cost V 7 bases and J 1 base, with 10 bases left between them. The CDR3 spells CASNGQTNTEAFF. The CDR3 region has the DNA TGTGCCAGCAACGGACAGACGAACACTGAAGCTTTCTTT.

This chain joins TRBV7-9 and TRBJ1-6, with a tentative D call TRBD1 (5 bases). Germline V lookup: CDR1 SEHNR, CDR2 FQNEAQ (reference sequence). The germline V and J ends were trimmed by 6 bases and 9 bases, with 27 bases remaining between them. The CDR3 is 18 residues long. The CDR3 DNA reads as TGTGCCAGCAGGCCACCCATGGTCCAGGGCATAGGTGTTTCACCCCTCCACTTT. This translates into CASRPPMVQGIGVSPLHF. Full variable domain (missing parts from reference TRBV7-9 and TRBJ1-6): DTGVSQNPRHKITKRGQNVTFRCDPISEHNRLYWYRQTLGQGPEFLTYFQNEAQLEKSRLLSDRFSAERPKGSFSTLEIQRTEQGDSAMYLCASRPPMVQGIGVSPLHFGNGTRLTVT.

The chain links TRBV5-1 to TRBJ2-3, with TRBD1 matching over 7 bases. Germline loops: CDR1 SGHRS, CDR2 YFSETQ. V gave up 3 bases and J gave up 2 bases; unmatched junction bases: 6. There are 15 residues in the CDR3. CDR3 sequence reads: CASSSTGSHTDTQYF. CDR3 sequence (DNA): TGCGCCAGCAGCTCGACAGGGTCCCACACAGATACGCAGTATTTT.

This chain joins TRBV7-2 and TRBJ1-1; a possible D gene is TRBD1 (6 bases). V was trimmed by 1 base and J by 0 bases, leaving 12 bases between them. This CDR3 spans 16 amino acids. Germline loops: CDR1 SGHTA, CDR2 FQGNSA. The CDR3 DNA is TGTGCCAGCAGCTTAGTGGGCGGACAGATGAACACTGAAGCTTTCTTT. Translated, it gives CASSLVGGQMNTEAFF.

Written as DNA, the CDR3 is TGTGCAAGTCGCTTAGCGCTCGCGGGGGTTTGCTTGTACGAGCAGTACGTC. Amino acid sequence: CASRLALAGVCLYEQYV. The genes are TRBV12-2 and TRBJ2-7; the table's D call of TRBD2 was not tested on the DNA. TRBV12-2 is a pseudogene locus. The CDR3 has 17 residues.

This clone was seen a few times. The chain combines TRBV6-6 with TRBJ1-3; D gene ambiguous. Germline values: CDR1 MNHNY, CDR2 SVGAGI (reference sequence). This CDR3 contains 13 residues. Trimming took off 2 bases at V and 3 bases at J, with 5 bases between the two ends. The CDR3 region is CASSYEGGNTIYF. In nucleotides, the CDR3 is TGTGCCAGCAGTTACGAGGGTGGAAACACCATATATTTT.

The CDR3: CASSENTGGNQPQHF. The CDR3, as DNA: TGCGCCAGCAGCGAAAATACAGGGGGCAATCAGCCCCAGCATTTT. V usage is TRBV5-1 and J usage is TRBJ1-5, with TRBD1 matching over 7 bases. The CDR3 contains 15 residues. CDR1 is SGHRS and CDR2 is YFSETQ in the germline V gene. V was clipped by 4 bases and J by 2 bases; unmatched bases: 6.

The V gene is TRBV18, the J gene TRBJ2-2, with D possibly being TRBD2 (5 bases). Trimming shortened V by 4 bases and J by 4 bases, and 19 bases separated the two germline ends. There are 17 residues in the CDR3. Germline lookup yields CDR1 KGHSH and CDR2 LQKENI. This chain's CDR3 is CASSREAPTGVTGELFF. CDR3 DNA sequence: TGTGCCAGCTCACGAGAAGCCCCAACCGGGGTCACCGGGGAGCTGTTTTTT.

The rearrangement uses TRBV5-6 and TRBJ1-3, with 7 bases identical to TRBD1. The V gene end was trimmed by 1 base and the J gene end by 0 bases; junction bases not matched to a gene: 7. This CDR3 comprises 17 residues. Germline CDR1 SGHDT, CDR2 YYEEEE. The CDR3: CASSLKGTEPSGNTIYF. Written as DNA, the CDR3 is TGTGCCAGCAGCTTGAAGGGGACAGAACCCTCTGGAAACACCATATATTTT. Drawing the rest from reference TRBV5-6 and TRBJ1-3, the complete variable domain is DAGVTQSPTHLIKTRGQQVTLRCSPKSGHDTVSWYQQALGQGPQFIFQYYEEEERQRGNFPDRFSGHQFPNYSSELNVNALLLGDSALYLCASSLKGTEPSGNTIYFGEGSWLTVV.

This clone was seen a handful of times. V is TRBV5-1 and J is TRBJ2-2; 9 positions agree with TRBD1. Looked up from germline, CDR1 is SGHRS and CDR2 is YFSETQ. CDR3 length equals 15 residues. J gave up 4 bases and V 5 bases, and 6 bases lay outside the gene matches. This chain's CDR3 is CASSQGQGGTGELFF. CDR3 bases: TGCGCCAGCAGTCAGGGACAGGGCGGCACCGGGGAGCTGTTTTTT.

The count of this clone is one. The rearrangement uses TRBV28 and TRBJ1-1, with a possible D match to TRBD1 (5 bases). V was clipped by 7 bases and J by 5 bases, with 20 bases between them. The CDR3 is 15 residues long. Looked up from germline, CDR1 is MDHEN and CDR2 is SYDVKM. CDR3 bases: TGTGCCAGCATCTTATCGGGGGGGACCGGTACTGAAGCTTTCTTT. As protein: CASILSGGTGTEAFF.

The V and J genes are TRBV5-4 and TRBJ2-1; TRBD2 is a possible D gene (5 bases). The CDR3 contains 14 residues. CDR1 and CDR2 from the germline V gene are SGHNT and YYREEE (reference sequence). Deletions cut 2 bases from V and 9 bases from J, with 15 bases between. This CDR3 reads CASSFEGEVSEQFF. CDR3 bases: TGTGCCAGCAGCTTCGAGGGTGAGGTGAGTGAGCAGTTCTTC.

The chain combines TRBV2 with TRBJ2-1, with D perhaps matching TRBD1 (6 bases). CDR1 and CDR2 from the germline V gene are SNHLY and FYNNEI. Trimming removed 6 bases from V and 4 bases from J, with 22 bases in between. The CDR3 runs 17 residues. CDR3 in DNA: TGTGCCAGCAGGGAAAAAGAGACAGGACAAGTTTACAATGAGCAGTTCTTC. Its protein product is CASREKETGQVYNEQFF.

In DNA, the CDR3 is TGTGCCAGCAGCTTGGTTGGGGGGGGTAGTGAGCAGTTCTTC. As protein: CASSLVGGGSEQFF. The rearrangement links TRBV5-6 to TRBJ2-1; 7 bases map to TRBD2. There are 14 residues in the CDR3. The V gene end was trimmed by 0 bases and the J gene end by 9 bases; junction bases not matched to a gene: 6. CDR1 and CDR2 from the germline V gene are SGHDT and YYEEEE. Full variable domain (outside the CDR3, taken from reference TRBV5-6 and TRBJ2-1): DAGVTQSPTHLIKTRGQQVTLRCSPKSGHDTVSWYQQALGQGPQFIFQYYEEEERQRGNFPDRFSGHQFPNYSSELNVNALLLGDSALYLCASSLVGGGSEQFFGPGTRLTVL.

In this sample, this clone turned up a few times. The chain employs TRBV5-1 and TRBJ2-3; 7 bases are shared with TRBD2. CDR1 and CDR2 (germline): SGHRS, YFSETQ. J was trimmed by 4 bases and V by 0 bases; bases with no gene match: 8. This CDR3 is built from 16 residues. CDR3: CASSLASTSRPDTQYF. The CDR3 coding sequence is TGCGCCAGCAGCTTGGCTTCGACTAGCCGACCAGATACGCAGTATTTT.

The chain's CDR3 is CASRGQLNSPLHF. CDR3 DNA: TGTGCCAGCAGGGGACAGTTAAACTCACCCCTCCACTTT. The chain joins TRBV2 to TRBJ1-6, with 7 bases aligning to TRBD1. Germline assignment: CDR1 SNHLY and CDR2 FYNNEI. CDR3 length equals 13 residues. The V gene end was trimmed by 6 bases and the J gene end by 10 bases; junction bases not matched to a gene: 6.

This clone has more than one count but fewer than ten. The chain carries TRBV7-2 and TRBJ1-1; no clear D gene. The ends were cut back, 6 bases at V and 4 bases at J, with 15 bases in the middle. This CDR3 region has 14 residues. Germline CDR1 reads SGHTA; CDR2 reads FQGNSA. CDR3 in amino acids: CASSSRVLITEAFF. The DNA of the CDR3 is TGTGCCAGCAGTTCGCGGGTCTTGATCACTGAAGCTTTCTTT.

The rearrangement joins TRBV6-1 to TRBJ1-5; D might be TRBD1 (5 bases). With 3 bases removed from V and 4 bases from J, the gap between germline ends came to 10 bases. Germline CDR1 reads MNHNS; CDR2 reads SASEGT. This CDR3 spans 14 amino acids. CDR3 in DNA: TGTGCCAGCAGTGAGGCGGCAGGGAATCAGCCCCAGCATTTT. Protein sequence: CASSEAAGNQPQHF.

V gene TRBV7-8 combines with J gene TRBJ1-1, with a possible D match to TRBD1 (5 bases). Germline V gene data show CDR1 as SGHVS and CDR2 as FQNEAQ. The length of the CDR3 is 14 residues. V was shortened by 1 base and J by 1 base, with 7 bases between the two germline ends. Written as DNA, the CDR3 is TGTGCCAGCAGCTTAGGGGGCGGGAACACTGAAGCTTTCTTT. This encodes CASSLGGGNTEAFF.